The rows below give T cell receptor beta chains drawn from one sample of a study of T-cell reconstitution after alpha-beta-depleted transplantation in children. TCRdb re-called the PCR reads through MiXCR, storing one row per CDR3 protein. The sample yields 400,000 to 450,000 distinct CDR3 sequences, 43% seen once. Sequencing used PBMCs, obtained before TCRalphabeta/CD19-depleted stem cell transplant. The receptors originated from a girl aged 2 to 9 with aplastic anemia, due to receive a stem cell transplant. Both conserved end residues are part of each CDR3. D genes are given only for firm matches. Some rows mark clone size as missing; the rest say once, few, many or name a class of expanded clone.

>NA|TRBV30|TRBD1|TRBJ1-1
TGTGCCTGGAGTGAGGACAGGGTAGCCACTGAAGCTTTCTTT
CAWSEDRVATEAFF
>few|TRBV28|TRBD1|TRBJ1-2
TGTGCCAGCAGGGCGACAGGGGGTCCTGGCTACACCTTC
CASRATGGPGYTF
>NA|TRBV20-1|TRBD2|TRBJ2-1
TGCAGTGCTACAACTAGCGGCCCCCTGTACAATGAGCAGTTCTTC
CSATTSGPLYNEQFF
>many|TRBV24-1|NA|TRBJ2-2
TGTGCCACCAGTGATTCGGCGGGCTGGAACACCGGGGAGCTGTTTTTT
CATSDSAGWNTGELFF
>many|TRBV15|NA|TRBJ1-1
TGTGCCACCAGCAGCCTAAGGGGGACTGAAGCTTTCTTT
CATSSLRGTEAFF
>few|TRBV12-3/TRBV12-4|TRBD1|TRBJ1-5
TGTGCCAGCAGCTACAGGGGAGCGGGCAATCAGCCCCAGCATTTT
CASSYRGAGNQPQHF
>NA|TRBV11-1|NA|TRBJ2-1
TGTGCCAGCAGCTTAGAGCTTATTAGGCTTAGCTCCTACAATGAGCAGTTCTTC
CASSLELIRLSSYNEQFF
>many|TRBV28|NA|TRBJ2-7
TGTGCCAGCAGCTCTAGGTTCAGGGCGTACGAGCAGTACTTC
CASSSRFRAYEQYF
>NA|TRBV10-1|TRBD2|TRBJ2-1
TGCGCCAGCAGTGAAAGTAGGAGACTAGCGGCCTACAATGAGCAGTTCTTC
CASSESRRLAAYNEQFF
>NA|TRBV18|TRBD1|TRBJ2-7
TGTGCCAGCTCACCAATCCCGGGACAGTCCTACGAGCAGTACTTC
CASSPIPGQSYEQYF
>NA|TRBV3-1|TRBD2|TRBJ2-1
TGTGCCAGCAGCCCTGTCAGCGGGGGGGCCTATGAGCAGTTCTTC
CASSPVSGGAYEQFF
>NA|TRBV20-1|TRBD1|TRBJ1-1
TGCAGTGCTGACGGGACAGTCACTGAAGCTTTCTTT
CSADGTVTEAFF
>many|TRBV12-3/TRBV12-4|NA|TRBJ2-5
TGTGCCAGCAAAAGCGACCCGGCGGTGGAGACCCAGTACTTC
CASKSDPAVETQYF
>once|TRBV20-1|NA|TRBJ2-1
TGCAGTGCCCAAGACAGGAATGAGCAGTTCTTC
CSAQDRNEQFF
>once|TRBV19|TRBD1|TRBJ2-3
TGTGCCAGTAGTCGCGACAGGGACACAGATACGCAGTATTTT
CASSRDRDTDTQYF
>NA|TRBV5-1|NA|TRBJ2-1
TGCGCCAGCCCAGGACAGCCAGACTACAATGAGCAGTTCTTC
CASPGQPDYNEQFF
>NA|TRBV6-1|TRBD1|TRBJ2-7
TGTGCCAGAAGTACCGGGACAGGGTTCCACGAGCAGTACTTC
CARSTGTGFHEQYF
>NA|TRBV2|NA|TRBJ2-3
TGTGCCAGCAGTGGGTATCCTTCGAAGCGGAGGGAGAAAGATACGCAGTATTTT
CASSGYPSKRREKDTQYF
>few|TRBV4-1|NA|TRBJ2-7
TGCGCCAGCAGCCCCTTACTCCCCTCCTACGAGCAGTACTTC
CASSPLLPSYEQYF
>NA|TRBV29-1|NA|TRBJ2-7
TGCAGCGTAGCAGACAGACTATACGAGCAGTACTTC
CSVADRLYEQYF
>many|TRBV12-3/TRBV12-4|NA|TRBJ2-7
TGTGCCAGCAGTTATCAGGAGGGCCAGAGGGACGAGCAGTACTTC
CASSYQEGQRDEQYF
>once|TRBV7-2|NA|TRBJ1-1
TGTGCCAGCAGTTCGAGGGGGTTTACTGAAGCTTTCTTT
CASSSRGFTEAFF
>NA|TRBV5-1|TRBD2|TRBJ2-3
TGCGCCAGCAGGGCGGGAGATAACACAGATACGCAGTATTTT
CASRAGDNTDTQYF
>few|TRBV7-2|NA|TRBJ2-5
TGTGCCAGCAGCTTAGCGAGCAGTCAAGAGACCCAGTACTTC
CASSLASSQETQYF
>many|TRBV7-2|NA|TRBJ1-1
TGTGCCAGCAGCTTCACGGGGGGCGTCACTGAAGCTTTCTTT
CASSFTGGVTEAFF
>many|TRBV3-1|TRBD1|TRBJ1-2
TGTGCCAGCAGCCAAGAGGGAAAGTGGGGGACAGCGGCTGGGAATGGCTACACCTTC
CASSQEGKWGTAAGNGYTF
>NA|TRBV7-8|TRBD2|TRBJ2-1
TGTGCCAGCAGCCCCGTAGGACTAGCGGGAAGTGAGCAGTTCTTC
CASSPVGLAGSEQFF
>NA|TRBV10-1|NA|TRBJ2-6
TGCGCCTACTTCTCCGGACGCCGCTCTGGGGCCAACGTCCTGACTTTC
CAYFSGRRSGANVLTF
>NA|TRBV20-1|NA|TRBJ2-3
TGCAGTGCCCCGAGACAGAGCGATACGCAGTATTTT
CSAPRQSDTQYF
>many|TRBV5-6|TRBD2|TRBJ2-7
TGTGCCAGCAGCTTTTGGCGAAGCGGGAGGTCTTACGAGCAGTACTTC
CASSFWRSGRSYEQYF
>NA|TRBV29-1|NA|TRBJ2-1
TGCAGCGCCCCACCCCAGCGGCCCACGAGCTCCTACAATGAGCAGTTCTTC
CSAPPQRPTSSYNEQFF